The entry below describes one TCR beta chain. The antigen this receptor binds is unknown. No base qualities exist here, and no much larger clone lies one base off it. Collaborating institutions collected whole blood in K2EDTA tubes following their own protocols. For TCRbeta analysis, collaborators shipped samples as frozen whole blood, isolated PBMCs, or DNA extracted from either of those sample types. Including the terminal cysteine and phenylalanine, the CDR3 comprises 14 residues. Left in the record is the CDR3 DNA by itself, 42 bases read in frame from the first base. From a lookup of the germline V gene, CDR1 and CDR2 are KGHSH and LQKENI. At the junction V is shortened by 3 bases and J by 8 bases, with 13 bases in between. TCRbeta CDR3 regions were amplified from genomic DNA using the immunoSEQ Assay, a bias-controlled multiplex PCR. Concerning the study's data processing: Within the assay, amplification of reference gene primers was used to estimate how many nucleated cells each sample contained. Sequence reads were collapsed and filtered to measure the absolute abundance of every unique TCRbeta CDR3 rearrangement. For each sample, productive Simpson clonality was calculated as the square root of Simpson's diversity index over productive rearrangements. Not all clones reach the TCRdb copy of this immuneACCESS table, which keeps in-frame sequences only. Checked studies attribute under half of the gap to unresolved V genes and leave the rest unexplained. V, J and clone size reflect that table, while D and trimming were determined from the DNA. The sample data list 95,000 to 100,000 clones, and around 87% of these were observed just once. Of the sample, more than 9% falls within the top ten clones.

This sample was included in a study of blood T cell repertoires in COVID-19 (dated by TCRdb to about 2020). Turning to the overall study: Samples covering the acute and convalescent phases of COVID-19 were provided by collaborators in the United States, Italy and Spain. The material from the prospective study consisted of cDNA or gDNA derived from T cells, B-cell-depleted T cells, or PBMCs. Subjects who had been exposed to COVID-19, were actively infected with it, or had recovered from it provided the deeply sampled blood TCRbeta repertoires that made up the dataset. A freely available public database, intended as a resource for researchers studying the immune response to SARS-CoV-2, is where the repertoires were released. Samples were obtained from the ongoing ImmuneRACE study (first 160 participants) and from about 1,300 subjects provided by 6 global collaborators. Sample metadata almost always included a de-identified subject ID, COVID-19 status, age in years and sex. Where available, HLA class I and class II types were taken from metadata supplied by the sample provider and were not determined by assay-based typing. The investigation overall reported the following: Clinical and demographic metadata were provided uncurated, with the amount varying by source and participant.

Sequencing was done on a sample of peripheral blood. This TCR came from a woman in her 30s with acute or convalescent COVID-19. The chain joins TRBV18 to TRBJ1-4, and the D gene may be TRBD1, 6 bases matching. The CDR3 sequence is CASSPGQRKEKLFF. The DNA is TGTGCCAGCTCACCGGGACAACGAAAAGAAAAACTGTTTTTT.